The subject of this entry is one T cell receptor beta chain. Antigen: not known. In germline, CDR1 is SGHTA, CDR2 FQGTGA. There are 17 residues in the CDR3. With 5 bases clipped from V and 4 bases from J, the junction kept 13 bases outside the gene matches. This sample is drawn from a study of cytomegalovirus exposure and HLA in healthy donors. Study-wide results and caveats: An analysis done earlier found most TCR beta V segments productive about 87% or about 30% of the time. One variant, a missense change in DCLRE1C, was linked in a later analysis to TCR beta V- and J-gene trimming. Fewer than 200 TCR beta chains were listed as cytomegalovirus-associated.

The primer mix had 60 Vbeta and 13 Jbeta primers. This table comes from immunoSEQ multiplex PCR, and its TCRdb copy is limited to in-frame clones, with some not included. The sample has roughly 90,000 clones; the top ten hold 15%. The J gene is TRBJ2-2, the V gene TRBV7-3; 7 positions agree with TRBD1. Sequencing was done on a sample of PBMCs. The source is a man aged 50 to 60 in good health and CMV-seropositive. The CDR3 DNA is TGTGCCAGCAGCCAGCATGGACAGGCACCGGGCACCGGGGAGCTGTTTTTT. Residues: CASSQHGQAPGTGELFF.